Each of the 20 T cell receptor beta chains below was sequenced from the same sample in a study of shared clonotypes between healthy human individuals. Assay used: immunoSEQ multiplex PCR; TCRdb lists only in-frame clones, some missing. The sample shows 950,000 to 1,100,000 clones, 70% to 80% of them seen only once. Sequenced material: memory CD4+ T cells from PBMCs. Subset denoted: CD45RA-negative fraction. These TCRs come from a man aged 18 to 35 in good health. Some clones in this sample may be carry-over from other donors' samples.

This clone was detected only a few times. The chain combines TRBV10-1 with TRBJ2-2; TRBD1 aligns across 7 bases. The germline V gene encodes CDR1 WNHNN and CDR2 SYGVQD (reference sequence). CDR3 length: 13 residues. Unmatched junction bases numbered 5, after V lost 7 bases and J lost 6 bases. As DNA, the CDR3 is TGCGCCAGCACTGGACAGGTCGCCGGGGAGCTGTTTTTT. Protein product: CASTGQVAGELFF.

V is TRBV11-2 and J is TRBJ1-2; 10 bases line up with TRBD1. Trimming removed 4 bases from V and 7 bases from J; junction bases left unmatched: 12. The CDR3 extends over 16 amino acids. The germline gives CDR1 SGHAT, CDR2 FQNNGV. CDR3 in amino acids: CASSSRLGQGSGGYTF. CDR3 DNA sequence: TGTGCCAGCAGCTCCCGTCTGGGACAGGGGTCGGGTGGCTACACCTTC.

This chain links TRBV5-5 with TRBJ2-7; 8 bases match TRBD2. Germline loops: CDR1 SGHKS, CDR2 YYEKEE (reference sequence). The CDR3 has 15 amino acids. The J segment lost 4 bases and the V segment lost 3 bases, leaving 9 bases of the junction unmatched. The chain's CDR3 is CASSYTGGRSYEQYF. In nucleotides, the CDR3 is TGTGCCAGCAGCTATACGGGGGGGCGTTCATACGAGCAGTACTTC.

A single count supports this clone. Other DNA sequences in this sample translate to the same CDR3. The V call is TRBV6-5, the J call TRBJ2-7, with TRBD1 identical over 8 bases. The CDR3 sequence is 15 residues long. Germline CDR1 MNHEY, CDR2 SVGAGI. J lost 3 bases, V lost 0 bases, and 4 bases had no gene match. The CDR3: CASSYSGTGGYEQYF. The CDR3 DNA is TGTGCCAGCAGTTACTCCGGGACAGGAGGCTACGAGCAGTACTTC.

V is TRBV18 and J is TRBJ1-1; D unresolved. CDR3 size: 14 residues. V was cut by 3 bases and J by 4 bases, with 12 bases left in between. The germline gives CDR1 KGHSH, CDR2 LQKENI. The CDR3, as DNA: TGTGCCAGCTCACCGGGGAGGGTTGCCACTGAAGCTTTCTTT. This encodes CASSPGRVATEAFF.

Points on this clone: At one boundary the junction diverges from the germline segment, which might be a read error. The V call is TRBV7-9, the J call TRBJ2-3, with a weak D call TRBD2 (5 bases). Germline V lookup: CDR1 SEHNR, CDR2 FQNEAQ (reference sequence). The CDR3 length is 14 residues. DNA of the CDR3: TGTGCCAGCAGATTAGGGAGCGGCACAGATACGCAGTATTTT. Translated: CASRLGSGTDTQYF.

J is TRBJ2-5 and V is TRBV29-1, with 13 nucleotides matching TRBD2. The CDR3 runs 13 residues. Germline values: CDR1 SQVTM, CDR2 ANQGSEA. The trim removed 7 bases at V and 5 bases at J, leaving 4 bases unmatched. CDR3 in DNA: TGCAGCGCCCCGACTAGCGGGGGGGAGACCCAGTACTTC. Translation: CSAPTSGGETQYF.

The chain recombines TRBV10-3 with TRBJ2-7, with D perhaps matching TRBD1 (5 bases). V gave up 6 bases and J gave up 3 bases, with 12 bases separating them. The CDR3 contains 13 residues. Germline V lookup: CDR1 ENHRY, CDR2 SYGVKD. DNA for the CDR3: TGTGCCATCAGGTCACAGGAAGACTACGAGCAGTACTTC. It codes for CAIRSQEDYEQYF.

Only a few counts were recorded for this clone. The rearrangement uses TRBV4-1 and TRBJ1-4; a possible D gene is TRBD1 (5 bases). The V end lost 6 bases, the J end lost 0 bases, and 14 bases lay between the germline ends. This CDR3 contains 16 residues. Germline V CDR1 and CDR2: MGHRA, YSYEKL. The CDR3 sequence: CASRFSGGATNEKLFF. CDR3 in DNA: TGCGCCAGCAGGTTCAGTGGGGGAGCAACTAATGAAAAACTGTTTTTT.

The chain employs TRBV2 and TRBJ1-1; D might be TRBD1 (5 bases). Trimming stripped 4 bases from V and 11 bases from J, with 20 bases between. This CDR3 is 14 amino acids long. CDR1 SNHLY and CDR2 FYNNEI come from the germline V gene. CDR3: CASSARDRIGQAFF. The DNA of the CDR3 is TGTGCCAGCAGTGCCCGGGACCGAATAGGTCAGGCTTTCTTT. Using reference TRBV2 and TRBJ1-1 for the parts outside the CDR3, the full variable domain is EPEVTQTPSHQVTQMGQEVILRCVPISNHLYFYWYRQILGQKVEFLVSFYNNEISEKSEIFDDQFSVERPDGSNFTLKIRSTKLEDSAMYFCASSARDRIGQAFFGQGTRLTVV.

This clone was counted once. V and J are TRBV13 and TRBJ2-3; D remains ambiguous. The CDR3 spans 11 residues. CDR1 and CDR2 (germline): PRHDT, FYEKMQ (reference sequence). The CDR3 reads CVVEGTDTQYF. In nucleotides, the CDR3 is TGTGTCGTAGAGGGCACAGATACGCAGTATTTT.

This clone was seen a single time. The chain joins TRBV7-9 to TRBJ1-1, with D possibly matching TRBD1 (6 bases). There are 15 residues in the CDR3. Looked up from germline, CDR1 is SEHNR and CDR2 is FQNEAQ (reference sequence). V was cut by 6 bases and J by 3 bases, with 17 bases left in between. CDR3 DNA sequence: TGTGCCAGCAGACCAGGGGAGGGGCGGTACACTGAAGCTTTCTTT. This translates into CASRPGEGRYTEAFF.

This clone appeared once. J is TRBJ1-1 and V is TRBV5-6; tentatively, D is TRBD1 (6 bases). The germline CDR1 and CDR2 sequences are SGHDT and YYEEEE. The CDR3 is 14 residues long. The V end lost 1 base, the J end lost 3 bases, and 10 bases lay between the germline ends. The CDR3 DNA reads TGTGCCAGCAGCTTGTATTCAGGGGACACTGAAGCTTTCTTT. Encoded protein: CASSLYSGDTEAFF.

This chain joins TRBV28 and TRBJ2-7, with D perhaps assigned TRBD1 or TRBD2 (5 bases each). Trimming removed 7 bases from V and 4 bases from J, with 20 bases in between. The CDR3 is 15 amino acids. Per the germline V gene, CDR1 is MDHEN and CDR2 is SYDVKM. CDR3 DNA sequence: TGTGCCAGCAAACTGAGTCCCGGGGCCCGGTACGAGCAGTACTTC. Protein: CASKLSPGARYEQYF.

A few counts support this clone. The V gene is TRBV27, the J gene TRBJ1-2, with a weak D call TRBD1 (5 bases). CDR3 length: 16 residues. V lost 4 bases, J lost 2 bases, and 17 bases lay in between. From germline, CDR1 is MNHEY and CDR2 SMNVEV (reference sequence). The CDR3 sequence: CASSSTGRGTNYGYTF. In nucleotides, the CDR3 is TGTGCCAGCAGTTCCACGGGGCGTGGCACAAACTATGGCTACACCTTC.

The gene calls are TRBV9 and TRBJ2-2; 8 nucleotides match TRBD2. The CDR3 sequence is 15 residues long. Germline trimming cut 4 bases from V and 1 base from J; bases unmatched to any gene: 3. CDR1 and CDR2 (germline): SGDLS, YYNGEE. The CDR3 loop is CASSPGGWNTGELFF. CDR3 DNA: TGTGCCAGCAGCCCGGGGGGGTGGAACACCGGGGAGCTGTTTTTT.

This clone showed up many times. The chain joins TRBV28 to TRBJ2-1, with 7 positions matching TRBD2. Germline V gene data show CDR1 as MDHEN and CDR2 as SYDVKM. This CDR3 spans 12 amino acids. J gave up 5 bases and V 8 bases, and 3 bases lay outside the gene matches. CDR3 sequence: CASRGLHNEQFF. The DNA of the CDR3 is TGTGCCAGCCGGGGACTACACAATGAGCAGTTCTTC. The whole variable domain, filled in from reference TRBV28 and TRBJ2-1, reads DVKVTQSSRYLVKRTGEKVFLECVQDMDHENMFWYRQDPGLGLRLIYFSYDVKMKEKGDIPEGYSVSREKKERFSLILESASTNQTSMYLCASRGLHNEQFFGPGTRLTVL.

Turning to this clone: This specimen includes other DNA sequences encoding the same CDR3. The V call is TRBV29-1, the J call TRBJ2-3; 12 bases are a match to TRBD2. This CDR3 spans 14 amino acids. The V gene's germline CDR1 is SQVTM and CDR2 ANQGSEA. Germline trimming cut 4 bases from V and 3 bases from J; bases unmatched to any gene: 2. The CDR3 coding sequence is TGCAGCGTTGCCGGGACTAGCGGGACAGATACGCAGTATTTT. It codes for CSVAGTSGTDTQYF.

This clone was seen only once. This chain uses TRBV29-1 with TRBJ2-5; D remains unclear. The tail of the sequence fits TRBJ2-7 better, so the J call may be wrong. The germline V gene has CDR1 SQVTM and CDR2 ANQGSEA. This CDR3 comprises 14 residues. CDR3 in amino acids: CSVEYPVGTYEQYF. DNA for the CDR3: TGCAGCGTTGAGTACCCAGTGGGAACCTACGAGCAGTACTTC.

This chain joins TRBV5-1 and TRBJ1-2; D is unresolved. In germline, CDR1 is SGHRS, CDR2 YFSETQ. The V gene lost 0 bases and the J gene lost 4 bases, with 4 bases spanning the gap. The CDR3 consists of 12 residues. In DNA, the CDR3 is TGCGCCAGCAGCTTGGAACTCTATGGCTACACCTTC. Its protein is CASSLELYGYTF.